This T cell receptor (beta chain) was identified during a study of T cells in Graves' hyperthyroidism and ophthalmopathy. Whole-study results and caveats: Most expanded thyroid clonotypes above 0.001 recurred in blood. In the analysis, a 13 V-J model separated ophthalmopathy from stable hyperthyroidism.

The source material, RNA transcripts, was used to amplify TCR beta CDR3 regions. A first-round RT-PCR of the TCR CDR3 used the HTBI primer set. One entry per CDR3 protein, called by TCRdb with MiXCR from the multiplex PCR reads. The sample contains 380,000 or so distinct CDR3 sequences, approximately 12% of which appear only once. Patients were aged 18 to 65, had disease duration under 2 months, and had newly diagnosed hyperthyroidism. Exclusion of patients followed from uncontrolled infection, other autoimmune disease, pregnancy or lactation. Trimming took 2 bases from V and 7 from J, leaving 10 bases between them. Per the germline V gene, CDR1 is GTSNPN and CDR2 is SVGIG (reference sequence). The CDR3 covers 12 residues. This clonotype was recorded at least ten times. Its matching antigen is unknown.

This clonotype originated in a man aged 30-40 years with Graves' hyperthyroidism that later progressed to Graves' ophthalmopathy. The specimen sequenced was blood. The chain joins TRBV30 to TRBJ2-3, with no clear D. For the CDR3, the DNA is TGTGCCTGGAGTCGTACATCTTATACGCAGTATTTT. It codes for CAWSRTSYTQYF.